The next 21 T cell receptor beta chains were all read from a single sample in a study of T cells in Graves' hyperthyroidism and ophthalmopathy. The investigators amplified TCR beta CDR3 regions from RNA transcripts. The TCR CDR3 first-round RT-PCR relied on the HTBI primer set. TCRdb re-called the multiplex PCR reads with MiXCR, one entry per CDR3 protein. The sample includes 550,000 to 650,000 distinct CDR3 sequences, around 14% seen only once; the top ten take 5% to 7%. Sequencing used blood. These receptors all come from a woman under 40 with Graves' hyperthyroidism that later progressed to Graves' ophthalmopathy.

The chain is built from TRBV7-9 and TRBJ2-1, with 9 nucleotides matching TRBD1. The germline V gene encodes CDR1 SEHNR and CDR2 FQNEAQ (reference sequence). CDR3 size: 16 residues. The V gene end was trimmed by 5 bases and the J gene end by 4 bases; junction bases not matched to a gene: 9. The CDR3 loop reads CASSPREQGAYNEQFF. CDR3 in DNA: TGTGCCAGCAGCCCTAGGGAACAGGGGGCTTACAATGAGCAGTTCTTC.

There are a few counts of this clonotype. The chain links TRBV6-1 to TRBJ2-3; D could derive from TRBD1 or TRBD2 (5 bases each). The CDR3 totals 14 residues. In germline, CDR1 is MNHNS, CDR2 SASEGT. The V end was cut by 10 bases, the J end by 2 bases, with 16 bases between. CDR3 sequence reads: CAISRDGNTDTQYF. Here the CDR3 DNA reads TGTGCCATTTCCCGGGACGGAAACACAGATACGCAGTATTTT.

V gene TRBV20-1 combines with J gene TRBJ1-5, with 7 bases identical to TRBD1. Trimming took 5 bases from V and 7 from J; bases not matched to a gene: 5. This CDR3 has 12 residues. Per germline, CDR1 DFQATT and CDR2 SNEGSKA (reference sequence). For the CDR3, the DNA is TGCAGTGCTTTACAGGGGCTGCAGCCCCAGCATTTT. Protein: CSALQGLQPQHF.

Only a few counts were recorded for this clonotype. J is TRBJ2-3 and V is TRBV9; a possible D gene is TRBD1 (5 bases). This CDR3 spans 14 amino acids. Looked up from germline, CDR1 is SGDLS and CDR2 is YYNGEE. V lost 4 bases and J 3 bases, leaving 12 bases between the germline ends. CDR3 loop: CASSRQGKTDTQYF. CDR3 nucleotide sequence: TGTGCCAGCAGCCGGCAGGGAAAGACAGATACGCAGTATTTT.

As regards this clonotype: This could be a read error, since a much larger clone is one nucleotide away. This sequence joins TRBV18 and TRBJ2-7; weak D call: TRBD2 (5 bases). The V gene lost 3 bases and the J gene lost 0 bases, with 9 bases spanning the gap. Germline loops: CDR1 KGHSH, CDR2 LQKENI. CDR3 length equals 14 residues. This chain's CDR3 is CASSPPGISYEQYF. CDR3 DNA sequence: TGTGCCAGCTCACCCCCCGGGATCTCCTACGAGCAGTACTTC.

This clonotype was seen at least ten times. The V gene is TRBV5-8, the J gene TRBJ2-1; D call uncertain. Germline assignment: CDR1 SGHTS and CDR2 YDEGEE. Between the trimmed V and J ends, which lost 0 bases and 1 base, there was a span of 8 bases. CDR3 length: 15 residues. The CDR3 protein is CASSLGPRSYNEQFF. The DNA for the CDR3 is TGTGCCAGCAGCTTGGGGCCGAGGTCCTACAATGAGCAGTTCTTC.

This clonotype was detected many times. This chain uses TRBV6-1 with TRBJ1-1; no firm D call. CDR1 is MNHNS, CDR2 SASEGT, per germline. This CDR3 has 11 residues. Trimming took 3 bases from V and 4 from J, leaving 3 bases between them. This CDR3 is CASSDSTEAFF. CDR3 nucleotide sequence: TGTGCCAGCAGTGACAGCACTGAAGCTTTCTTT.

This clonotype was picked up a small number of times. The rearrangement links TRBV18 to TRBJ2-5; 8 nucleotides match TRBD1. J lost 2 bases, V lost 3 bases, and 5 bases had no gene match. This CDR3 region has 15 residues. Germline V gene data show CDR1 as KGHSH and CDR2 as LQKENI. The CDR3 region has the DNA TGTGCCAGCTCACCTGCAGGGACAGGACAAGAGACCCAGTACTTC. Residues: CASSPAGTGQETQYF.

This clonotype was seen repeatedly, ten times or more. The chain couples TRBV28 to TRBJ1-4, with 9 bases matching TRBD1. The ends lost 7 bases at V and 7 bases at J; junction bases unmatched: 10. In germline, CDR1 is MDHEN, CDR2 SYDVKM. This CDR3 has 15 amino acids. Here the CDR3 reads CASIGTGLGSEKLFF. Written as DNA, the CDR3 is TGTGCCAGCATCGGGACAGGGTTAGGAAGTGAAAAACTGTTTTTT.

Ten or more counts support this clonotype. The V call is TRBV19, the J call TRBJ1-2; the D gene is possibly TRBD1 (5 bases). The V gene's germline CDR1 is LNHDA and CDR2 SQIVND (reference sequence). Trimming took 11 bases from V and 6 from J, leaving 10 bases between them. The CDR3 is made up of 10 amino acids. The CDR3 sequence is CAVGGDGYTF. The CDR3 DNA follows: TGTGCCGTCGGAGGGGATGGCTACACCTTC.

V is TRBV14 and J is TRBJ2-1; D remains unclear. The CDR3 covers 11 residues. The V end lost 8 bases, the J end lost 13 bases, and 15 bases lay between the germline ends. From germline, CDR1 is SGHDN and CDR2 FVKESK. The CDR3 DNA reads TGTGCCAGCGGATTTTTGGGTAAACAGTTCTTC. This translates into CASGFLGKQFF.

The chain couples TRBV7-8 to TRBJ2-5, with 7 bases matching TRBD2. Germline V lookup: CDR1 SGHVS, CDR2 FQNEAQ. V dropped 2 bases and J dropped 1; count of bases not matched to a gene: 7. The CDR3 is 16 residues long. CDR3 sequence (DNA): TGTGCCAGCAGCTTAATAAGTGCTAGCGGCCAAGAGACCCAGTACTTC. It codes for CASSLISASGQETQYF.

The J gene is TRBJ2-2, the V gene TRBV6-2 or TRBV6-3; 10 nucleotides agree with TRBD2. This CDR3 has 19 amino acids. CDR1 and CDR2 from the germline V gene are MNHEY and SVGEGT. V shed 2 bases and J 2 bases; nucleotides not matched to a gene: 11. CDR3 DNA: TGTGCCAGCAGTTACCCCTTCATCCTAGCGGGAGAAAACACCGGGGAGCTGTTTTTT. It specifies CASSYPFILAGENTGELFF.

This clonotype came up a few times. The chain carries TRBV28 and TRBJ2-5, with D unresolved. This CDR3 is built from 15 residues. Trimming left V 7 bases short and J 2 bases short, with 17 bases between. Germline V gene sequence: CDR1 MDHEN, CDR2 SYDVKM. In DNA, the CDR3 is TGTGCCAGCACCCAACTATCGGCCGGACAAGAGACCCAGTACTTC. This sequence encodes CASTQLSAGQETQYF.

This clonotype has a count of ten or more. J is TRBJ1-1 and V is TRBV7-2, with TRBD1 matching 7 bases. The CDR3 contains 15 residues. Germline CDR1 and CDR2: SGHTA and FQGNSA. The V gene end was trimmed by 4 bases and the J gene end by 5 bases; junction bases not matched to a gene: 10. As DNA, the CDR3 is TGTGCCAGCAGCTACGGAGGGACAGTCGGGACTGAAGCTTTCTTT. Translation: CASSYGGTVGTEAFF.

This clonotype was detected many times. This rearrangement joins TRBV30 to TRBJ2-1; TRBD1 matches 8 bases. Germline CDR1 is GTSNPN and CDR2 is SVGIG (reference sequence). This CDR3 has 13 amino acids. The junction had 7 bases not matched to a gene; V was cut back by 4 bases and J by 8 bases. The CDR3 protein is CAWTGGNSDEQFF. The CDR3 DNA follows: TGTGCCTGGACAGGGGGCAACTCCGATGAGCAGTTCTTC.

At least ten counts were recorded for this clonotype. This chain joins TRBV19 and TRBJ2-7; TRBD1 aligns across 8 bases. Trimming removed 5 bases from V and 1 base from J; junction bases left unmatched: 16. The CDR3 runs 18 residues. CDR1 and CDR2 from the germline V gene are LNHDA and SQIVND (reference sequence). The CDR3 loop reads CASSSMTGAQPPSYEQYF. CDR3 DNA sequence: TGTGCCAGTAGTTCCATGACAGGGGCTCAACCCCCGTCCTACGAGCAGTACTTC.

The sample holds many counts of this clonotype. J is TRBJ1-2 and V is TRBV7-9, with TRBD1 matching over 8 bases. The CDR3 contains 15 residues. V shed 5 bases and J 5 bases; nucleotides not matched to a gene: 10. Germline V gene sequence: CDR1 SEHNR, CDR2 FQNEAQ (reference sequence). The CDR3 here is CASSPSDRERYGYTF. The DNA for the CDR3 is TGTGCCAGCAGCCCTTCGGACAGGGAGAGATATGGCTACACCTTC.

Many counts were recorded for this clonotype. The gene calls are TRBV29-1 and TRBJ2-5; perhaps D is TRBD1 or TRBD2 (6 bases each). Per the germline V gene, CDR1 is SQVTM and CDR2 is ANQGSEA. The CDR3 length is 14 residues. V shed 6 bases and J shed 5 bases, with 19 bases lying between them. The CDR3 reads CSVGAGFGGETQYF. CDR3 bases: TGCAGCGTGGGGGCTGGGTTTGGAGGGGAGACCCAGTACTTC.

This clonotype was observed a handful of times. A much larger clone differs from this one at a single base, so this may be a read error. Lacking the conserved final phenylalanine or tryptophan, this CDR3 likely reflects a read error. The chain carries TRBV27 and TRBJ1-1; weak D call: TRBD1 (6 bases). Looked up from germline, CDR1 is MNHEY and CDR2 is SMNVEV (reference sequence). CDR3 length: 16 amino acids. V was trimmed by 3 bases and J by 1 base, leaving 15 bases between them. This CDR3 reads CASSFIRTESNTEAFL. For the CDR3, the DNA is TGTGCCAGCAGTTTTATTCGGACAGAATCGAACACTGAAGCTTTCCTT.

In its sample, this clonotype was seen many times. This chain joins TRBV2 and TRBJ2-1; D gene uncertain. Germline loops: CDR1 SNHLY, CDR2 FYNNEI. The V end was cut by 6 bases, the J end by 7 bases, with 19 bases between. There are 15 residues in the CDR3. The CDR3 protein is CASRGSFWTDNEQFF. In DNA form, the CDR3 reads TGTGCCAGCAGGGGGTCTTTTTGGACCGATAATGAGCAGTTCTTC.